This T cell receptor (beta chain) was retrieved from a study of T cell responses to AZD1222 COVID-19 vaccine. Whole-study results and caveats: Females outnumbered males among donors, who were mostly white British; clonal diversity was possibly underestimated.

V gave up 7 bases and J gave up 3 bases; unmatched junction bases: 8. This CDR3 contains 14 residues. Germline V gene data show CDR1 as LNHDA and CDR2 as SQIVND (reference sequence). About this clone itself: Its antigen is unknown.

Produced via immunoSEQ multiplex PCR; TCRdb's table is partial and in-frame only. Of 89,000 or so clones listed, 91% were seen once; the top ten hold around 28%. Pooling of second doses given at about 4 or about 12 weeks was done. This clonotype was sampled from an adult who received the AZD1222 COVID-19 vaccine. The specimen was peripheral blood, collected 28 days after the second AZD1222 dose. The chain combines TRBV19 with TRBJ2-7; TRBD2 aligns across 8 bases. CDR3 protein: CASKLAGGSYEQYF. CDR3 nucleotide sequence: TGTGCCAGTAAGCTAGCGGGCGGTAGCTACGAGCAGTACTTC. The whole variable domain, remainder taken from reference TRBV19 and TRBJ2-7, is DGGITQSPKYLFRKEGQNVTLSCEQNLNHDAMYWYRQDPGQGLRLIYYSQIVNDFQKGDIAEGYSVSREKKESFPLTVTSAQKNPTAFYLCASKLAGGSYEQYFGPGTRLTVT.